This T cell receptor beta chain was sequenced in a study of radiotherapy plus CTLA-4 blockade in lung cancer. The repertoire was sequenced with immunoSEQ multiplex PCR; TCRdb's copy has only in-frame clones and lacks some. This table holds some 92,000 clones, approximately 85% found once. Findings and caveats of the study: Blood saw expansion of tumor-derived TCR clones after radiotherapy plus ipilimumab.

Comments on this clone: The antigen remains unidentified.

CDR3 size: 15 residues. CDR1 and CDR2 (germline): SGHRS, YFSETQ. V gene TRBV5-1 combines with J gene TRBJ2-5, with 8 positions matching TRBD2. The last part of the DNA fits TRBJ2-7 better; the J call may be wrong. Sequencing was performed on peripheral blood, taken from a patient treated with radiotherapy plus ipilimumab. The sequence derives from a human donor with non-small cell lung cancer who had a partial response to radiotherapy plus ipilimumab. The CDR3 loop reads CASSLGGGSSYEQYF. CDR3 DNA sequence: TGCGCCAGCAGCTTGGGCGGGGGGAGCTCCTACGAGCAGTACTTC.